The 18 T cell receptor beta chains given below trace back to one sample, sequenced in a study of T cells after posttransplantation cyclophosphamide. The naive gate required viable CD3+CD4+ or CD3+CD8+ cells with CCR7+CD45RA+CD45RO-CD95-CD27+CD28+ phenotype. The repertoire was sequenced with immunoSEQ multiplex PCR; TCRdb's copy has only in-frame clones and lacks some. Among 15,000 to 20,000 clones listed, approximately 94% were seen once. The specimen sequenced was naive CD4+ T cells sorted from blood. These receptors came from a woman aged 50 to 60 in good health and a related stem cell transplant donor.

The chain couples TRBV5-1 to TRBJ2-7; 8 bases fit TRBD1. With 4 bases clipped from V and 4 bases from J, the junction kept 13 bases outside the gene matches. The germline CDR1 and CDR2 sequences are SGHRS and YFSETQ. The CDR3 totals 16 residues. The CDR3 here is CASSLLAQGARYEQYF. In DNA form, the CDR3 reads TGCGCCAGCAGCCTACTCGCTCAGGGGGCCCGATACGAGCAGTACTTC.

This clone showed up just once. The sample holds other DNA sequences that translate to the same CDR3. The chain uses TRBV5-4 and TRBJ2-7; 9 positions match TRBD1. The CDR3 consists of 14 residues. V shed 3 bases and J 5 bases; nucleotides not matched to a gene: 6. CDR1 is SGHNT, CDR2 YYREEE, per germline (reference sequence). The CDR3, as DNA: TGTGCCAGCAGCTCACGGACAGGGGCCCACGAGCAGTACTTC. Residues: CASSSRTGAHEQYF.

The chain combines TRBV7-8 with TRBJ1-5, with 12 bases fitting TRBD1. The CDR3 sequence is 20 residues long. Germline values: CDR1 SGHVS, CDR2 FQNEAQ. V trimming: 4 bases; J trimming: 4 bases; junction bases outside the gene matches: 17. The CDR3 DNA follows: TGTGCCAGCAGCTACGGTCGATGGGACAGGGGGCGACCCTTAAATCAGCCCCAGCATTTT. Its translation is CASSYGRWDRGRPLNQPQHF.

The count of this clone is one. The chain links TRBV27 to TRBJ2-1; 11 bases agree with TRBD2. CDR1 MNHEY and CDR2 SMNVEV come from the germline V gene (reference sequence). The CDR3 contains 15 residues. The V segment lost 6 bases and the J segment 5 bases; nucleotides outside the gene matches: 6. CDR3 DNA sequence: TGTGCCAGCAGGGACGGTAGCGGGAGGGACAATGAGCAGTTCTTC. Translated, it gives CASRDGSGRDNEQFF.

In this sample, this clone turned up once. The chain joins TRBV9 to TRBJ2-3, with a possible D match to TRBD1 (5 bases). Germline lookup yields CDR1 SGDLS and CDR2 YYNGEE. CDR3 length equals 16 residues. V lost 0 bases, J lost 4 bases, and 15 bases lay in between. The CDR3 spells CASSVGVREGADTQYF. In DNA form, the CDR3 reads TGTGCCAGCAGCGTAGGAGTCAGGGAAGGCGCAGATACGCAGTATTTT.

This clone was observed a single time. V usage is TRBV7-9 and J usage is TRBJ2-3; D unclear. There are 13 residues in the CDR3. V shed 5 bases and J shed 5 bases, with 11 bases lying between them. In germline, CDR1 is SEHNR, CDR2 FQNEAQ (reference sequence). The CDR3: CASSASGGDTQYF. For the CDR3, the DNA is TGTGCCAGCAGCGCTTCCGGTGGAGATACGCAGTATTTT.

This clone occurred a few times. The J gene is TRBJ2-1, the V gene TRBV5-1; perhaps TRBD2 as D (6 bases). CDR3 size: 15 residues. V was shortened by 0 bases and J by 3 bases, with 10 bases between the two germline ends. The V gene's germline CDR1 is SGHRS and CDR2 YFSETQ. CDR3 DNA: TGCGCCAGCAGCTTGGTCGGCGGGATCTACAATGAGCAGTTCTTC. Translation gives CASSLVGGIYNEQFF.

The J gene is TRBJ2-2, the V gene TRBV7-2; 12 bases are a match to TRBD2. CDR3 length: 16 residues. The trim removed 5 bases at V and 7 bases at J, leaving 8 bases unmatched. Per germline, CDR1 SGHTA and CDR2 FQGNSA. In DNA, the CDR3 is TGTGCCAGCAGCGTCTCTAGCGGGAGGGGGTACGGGGAGCTGTTTTTT. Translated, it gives CASSVSSGRGYGELFF.

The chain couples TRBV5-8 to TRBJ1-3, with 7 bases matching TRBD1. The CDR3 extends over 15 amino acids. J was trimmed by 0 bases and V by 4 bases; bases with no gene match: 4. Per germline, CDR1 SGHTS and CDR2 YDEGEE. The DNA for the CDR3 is TGTGCCAGCAGCCTGGACAGGTTCTCTGGAAACACCATATATTTT. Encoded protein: CASSLDRFSGNTIYF.

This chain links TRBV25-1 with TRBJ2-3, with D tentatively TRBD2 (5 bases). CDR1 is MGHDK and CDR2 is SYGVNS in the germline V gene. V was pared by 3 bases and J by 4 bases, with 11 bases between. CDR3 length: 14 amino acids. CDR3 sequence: CASSDPSRSDTQYF. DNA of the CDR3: TGTGCCAGCAGTGACCCTAGCCGGTCAGATACGCAGTATTTT.

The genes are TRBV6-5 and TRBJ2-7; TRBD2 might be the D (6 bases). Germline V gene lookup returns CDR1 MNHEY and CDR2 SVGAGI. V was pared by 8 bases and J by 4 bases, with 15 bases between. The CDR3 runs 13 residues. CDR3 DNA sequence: TGTGCCAGCCGGGTCGGACTATTTTACGAGCAGTACTTC. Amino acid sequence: CASRVGLFYEQYF.

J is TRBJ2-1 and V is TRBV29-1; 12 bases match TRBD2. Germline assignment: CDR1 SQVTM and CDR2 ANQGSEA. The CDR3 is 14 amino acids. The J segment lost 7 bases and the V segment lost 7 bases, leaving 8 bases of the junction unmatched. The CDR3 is CSADQTSGGNEQFF. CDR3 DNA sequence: TGCAGCGCAGACCAAACTAGCGGGGGGAATGAGCAGTTCTTC.

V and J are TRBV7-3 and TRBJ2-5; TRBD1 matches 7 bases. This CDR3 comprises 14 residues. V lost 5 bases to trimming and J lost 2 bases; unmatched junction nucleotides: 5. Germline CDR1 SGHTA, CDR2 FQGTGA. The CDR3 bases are TGTGCCAGCAGCCCTTCGGGACAGCAAGAGACCCAGTACTTC. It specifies CASSPSGQQETQYF.

The CDR3 sequence is CASSPGPDRDTEAFF. For the CDR3, the DNA is TGTGCCAGCAGTCCGGGCCCTGACAGAGACACTGAAGCTTTCTTT. The chain has TRBV28 and TRBJ1-1; a possible D gene is TRBD1 (5 bases). The germline V and J ends were trimmed by 5 bases and 3 bases, with 16 bases remaining between them. The CDR3 has 15 amino acids. The germline CDR1 and CDR2 sequences are MDHEN and SYDVKM.

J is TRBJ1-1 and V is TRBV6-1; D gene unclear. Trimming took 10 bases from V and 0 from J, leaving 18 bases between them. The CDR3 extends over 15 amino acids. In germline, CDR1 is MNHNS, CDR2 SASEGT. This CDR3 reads CATGRSPRLNTEAFF. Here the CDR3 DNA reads TGTGCCACCGGAAGATCCCCGCGGCTGAACACTGAAGCTTTCTTT.

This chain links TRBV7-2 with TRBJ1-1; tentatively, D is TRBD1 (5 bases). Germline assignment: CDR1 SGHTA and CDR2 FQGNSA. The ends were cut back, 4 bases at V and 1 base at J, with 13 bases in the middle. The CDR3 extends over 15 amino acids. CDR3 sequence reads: CASSSYSTGNTEAFF. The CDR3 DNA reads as TGTGCCAGCAGCTCCTACAGTACAGGGAACACTGAAGCTTTCTTT.

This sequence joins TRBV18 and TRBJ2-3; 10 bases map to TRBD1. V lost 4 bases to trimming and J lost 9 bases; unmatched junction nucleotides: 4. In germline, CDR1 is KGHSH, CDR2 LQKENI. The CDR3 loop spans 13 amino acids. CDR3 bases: TGTGCCAGCTCACGGGACAGGGGAGAGACGCAGTATTTT. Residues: CASSRDRGETQYF.

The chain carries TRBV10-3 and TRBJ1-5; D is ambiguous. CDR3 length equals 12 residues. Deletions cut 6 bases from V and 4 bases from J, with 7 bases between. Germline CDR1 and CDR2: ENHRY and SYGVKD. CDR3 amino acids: CAIRRENQPQHF. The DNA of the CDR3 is TGTGCCATCAGGAGGGAGAATCAGCCCCAGCATTTT.